A single sample is the source of the 29 T cell receptor beta chains below, sequenced in a study of cytomegalovirus exposure and HLA in healthy donors. The PCR made use of 60 Vbeta and 13 Jbeta primers. The repertoire was sequenced with immunoSEQ multiplex PCR; TCRdb's copy has only in-frame clones and lacks some. The profile shows 160,000 or so clones, around 80% of them singletons. The specimen was PBMCs. The receptors come from a female donor in good health and CMV-seronegative.

The chain combines TRBV6-1 with TRBJ1-2; tentative D call: TRBD1 (5 bases). V shed 0 bases and J shed 5 bases, with 19 bases lying between them. Germline CDR1 MNHNS, CDR2 SASEGT. This CDR3 contains 17 residues. CDR3 protein: CASSEAQDRFAPYGYTF. The CDR3 DNA sequence: TGTGCCAGCAGTGAAGCCCAAGACAGATTCGCCCCTTATGGCTACACCTTC.

This clone has only a few counts. This chain uses TRBV12-5 with TRBJ1-1; no firm D call. This CDR3 has 14 amino acids. Germline V lookup: CDR1 LGHNT, CDR2 FRNRAP. V was pared by 6 bases and J by 0 bases, with 11 bases between. The DNA for the CDR3 is TGTGCTAGTGGCCCCCTACCCCTGAACACTGAAGCTTTCTTT. It is translated as CASGPLPLNTEAFF.

A single count supports this clone. Other DNA sequences in this specimen translate into the identical CDR3. The rearrangement links TRBV18 to TRBJ1-1; D uncertain. V gave up 6 bases and J gave up 0 bases, with 11 bases separating them. The CDR3 extends over 14 amino acids. Germline V gene data show CDR1 as KGHSH and CDR2 as LQKENI. CDR3 protein: CASSPPRVNTEAFF. CDR3 nucleotide sequence: TGTGCCAGCTCGCCCCCCCGGGTGAACACTGAAGCTTTCTTT.

The chain combines TRBV27 with TRBJ1-6, with a tentative D call TRBD1 (6 bases). The germline V and J ends were trimmed by 6 bases and 10 bases, with 13 bases remaining between them. The CDR3 is made up of 13 amino acids. In germline, CDR1 is MNHEY, CDR2 SMNVEV (reference sequence). This CDR3 is CASSRGGRSPLHF. CDR3 DNA: TGTGCCAGCAGCCGAGGGGGAAGGTCACCCCTCCACTTT.

Concerning this clone: Other DNA sequences within the sample encode an identical CDR3. This sequence joins TRBV6-5 and TRBJ2-3; TRBD1 is a possible D gene (5 bases). Per germline, CDR1 MNHEY and CDR2 SVGAGI. There are 12 residues in the CDR3. V was cut by 2 bases and J by 5 bases, with 5 bases left in between. This chain's CDR3 is CASSYRGDTQYF. As DNA, the CDR3 is TGTGCCAGCAGTTACAGGGGAGATACGCAGTATTTT.

The chain employs TRBV19 and TRBJ1-4; D might be TRBD1 (6 bases). CDR1 is LNHDA and CDR2 is SQIVND in the germline V gene (reference sequence). The CDR3 is 17 residues long. V lost 0 bases to trimming and J lost 7 bases, with 18 bases between them. The DNA of the CDR3 is TGTGCCAGTAGTATAGATCGAGGACAGCGCGTCGGTGAAAAACTGTTTTTT. It encodes CASSIDRGQRVGEKLFF.

The chain uses TRBV6-1 and TRBJ2-3, with D possibly matching TRBD2 (5 bases). V lost 3 bases and J lost 2, with 12 bases in between. The CDR3 is 15 amino acids. Germline CDR1 reads MNHNS; CDR2 reads SASEGT. Here the CDR3 reads CASSERVGFTDTQYF. The CDR3 DNA is TGTGCCAGCAGTGAGCGGGTAGGCTTCACAGATACGCAGTATTTT.

The chain links TRBV29-1 to TRBJ1-1; 7 nucleotides match TRBD1. The ends lost 4 bases at V and 5 bases at J; junction bases unmatched: 7. The germline CDR1 and CDR2 sequences are SQVTM and ANQGSEA. The CDR3 totals 13 residues. CDR3 protein: CSVGNRGWTEAFF. CDR3 nucleotide sequence: TGCAGCGTTGGTAACAGGGGATGGACTGAAGCTTTCTTT.

The chain combines TRBV4-3 with TRBJ2-1; 7 nucleotides agree with TRBD1. V shed 3 bases, J shed 5 bases, and the junction held 7 bases outside the gene matches. The CDR3 extends over 15 amino acids. From germline, CDR1 is LGHNA and CDR2 YSLEER. CDR3 DNA: TGCGCCAGCAGCCAGGGGCAGGGGGTGAACAATGAGCAGTTCTTC. It specifies CASSQGQGVNNEQFF.

V is TRBV28 and J is TRBJ2-5; D may be TRBD2 (5 bases). This CDR3 comprises 14 residues. Germline V gives CDR1 MDHEN, CDR2 SYDVKM. Between the trimmed V and J ends, which lost 8 bases and 7 bases, there was a span of 20 bases. The CDR3 loop reads CASGQELPGGTQYF. CDR3 coding DNA: TGTGCCAGCGGCCAAGAACTACCCGGAGGGACCCAGTACTTC.

This clone was seen once. This chain uses TRBV21-1 with TRBJ2-1; no DNA check was done on the table's D call, TRBD1. TRBV21-1 is tagged as a pseudogene. The CDR3 is 16 residues long. This CDR3 reads CASSRWGTVSYNEQFF. The CDR3 nucleotides are TGTGCCAGCAGCCGTTGGGGGACAGTCTCCTACAATGAGCAGTTCTTC.

This clone showed up just a few times. The chain uses TRBV28 and TRBJ2-7, with 10 bases that match TRBD1. The CDR3 has 15 residues. Germline V gene lookup returns CDR1 MDHEN and CDR2 SYDVKM. V shed 9 bases and J 0 bases; nucleotides not matched to a gene: 8. For the CDR3, the DNA is TGTGCCAGTAAAACTGGGACAGGGGACTCCTACGAGCAGTACTTC. Translated: CASKTGTGDSYEQYF.

This clone was found once. The chain joins TRBV7-9 to TRBJ1-4; D gene ambiguous. V was cut by 3 bases and J by 1 base, with 9 bases left in between. Germline assignment: CDR1 SEHNR and CDR2 FQNEAQ (reference sequence). The CDR3 consists of 15 residues. CDR3 residues: CASSLLGRTNEKLFF. The CDR3 DNA sequence: TGTGCCAGCAGCTTGTTGGGGAGAACTAATGAAAAACTGTTTTTT.

This sequence joins TRBV5-1 and TRBJ2-7; TRBD2 agrees at 10 bases. Germline trimming cut 3 bases from V and 4 bases from J; bases unmatched to any gene: 7. The CDR3 covers 15 residues. Per the germline V gene, CDR1 is SGHRS and CDR2 is YFSETQ. Here the CDR3 DNA reads TGCGCCAGCAGCTGGGCTAGCGGGAGTAGTTACGAGCAGTACTTC. Encoded protein: CASSWASGSSYEQYF.

V and J are TRBV18 and TRBJ1-1, with D tentatively TRBD1 (6 bases). The V end lost 6 bases, the J end lost 7 bases, and 12 bases lay between the germline ends. The CDR3 is 12 amino acids. Germline V gene lookup returns CDR1 KGHSH and CDR2 LQKENI. The CDR3 here is CASSAGGFEAFF. The CDR3 DNA reads as TGTGCCAGCTCGGCGGGGGGCTTTGAAGCTTTCTTT. The full variable domain, in which reference TRBV18 and TRBJ1-1 provide the parts outside the CDR3, is NAGVMQNPRHLVRRRGQEARLRCSPMKGHSHVYWYRQLPEEGLKFMVYLQKENIIDESGMPKERFSAEFPKEGPSILRIQQVVRGDSAAYFCASSAGGFEAFFGQGTRLTVV.

The genes are TRBV6-5 and TRBJ2-5, with 7 positions matching TRBD1. Germline trimming cut 3 bases from V and 3 bases from J; bases unmatched to any gene: 10. Germline CDR1 reads MNHEY; CDR2 reads SVGAGI. The CDR3 extends over 16 amino acids. CDR3 nucleotides: TGTGCCAGCAGTTATACACCGGGACAGCAAAAAGAGACCCAGTACTTC. It yields the protein CASSYTPGQQKETQYF.

Comment on this clone: An end of the junction does not agree with germline; a read error may underlie this. This chain connects TRBV6-1 to TRBJ1-2; TRBD1 aligns across 9 bases. Germline CDR1 MNHNS, CDR2 SASEGT. The CDR3 covers 14 residues. The chain's CDR3 is CVSSRTGDIYGYTF. The CDR3 nucleotides read TGTGTCAGCAGTCGGACAGGGGACATCTATGGCTACACCTTC.

The V call is TRBV19, the J call TRBJ1-6, with 7 bases matching TRBD1. The V gene end was trimmed by 11 bases and the J gene end by 5 bases; junction bases not matched to a gene: 15. This CDR3 region has 16 residues. The germline gives CDR1 LNHDA, CDR2 SQIVND (reference sequence). The CDR3 loop reads CASKGRPGQDNSPLHF. In DNA form, the CDR3 reads TGTGCCTCGAAAGGCCGCCCAGGACAGGATAATTCACCCCTCCACTTT.

The chain employs TRBV6-5 and TRBJ2-1; D is ambiguous. V lost 0 bases to trimming and J lost 0 bases, with 9 bases between them. This CDR3 has 16 amino acids. The germline CDR1 and CDR2 sequences are MNHEY and SVGAGI. CDR3 loop: CASSYSPESSYNEQFF. CDR3 nucleotides: TGTGCCAGCAGTTACTCCCCGGAGAGCTCCTACAATGAGCAGTTCTTC.

The chain joins TRBV30 to TRBJ1-2; 8 nucleotides align to TRBD1. Germline V gene lookup returns CDR1 GTSNPN and CDR2 SVGIG (reference sequence). The CDR3 consists of 17 residues. V lost 7 bases, J lost 8 bases, and 24 bases stayed unmatched. CDR3 coding DNA: TGTGCCTTCAATAACCGACAGGGGAAAGGGGTAACGGGAGGCTACACCTTC. It translates to CAFNNRQGKGVTGGYTF.

This clone has just a few counts. V gene TRBV7-9 combines with J gene TRBJ2-3, with D perhaps matching TRBD1 (6 bases). V shed 1 base and J shed 0 bases, with 20 bases lying between them. This CDR3 contains 19 residues. CDR1 SEHNR and CDR2 FQNEAQ come from the germline V gene (reference sequence). The CDR3 DNA is TGTGCCAGCAGCTTAGGAGTTTTGAGGGGGTCGGGTAGCACAGATACGCAGTATTTT. Protein: CASSLGVLRGSGSTDTQYF.

CDR3 amino acids: CAPRIRRTTGNTIYF. The CDR3 DNA is TGTGCCCCCCGTATCCGGAGGACCACTGGAAACACCATATATTTT. This rearrangement joins TRBV6-4 to TRBJ1-3; D is uncertain. Germline lookup yields CDR1 MRHNA and CDR2 SNTAGT. The CDR3 consists of 15 residues. Trimming removed 11 bases at V and 2 bases at J, with 19 bases between.

The chain employs TRBV30 and TRBJ2-2; TRBD1 might be the D (6 bases). The V end lost 2 bases, the J end lost 1 base, and 14 bases lay between the germline ends. Germline V gene lookup returns CDR1 GTSNPN and CDR2 SVGIG (reference sequence). This CDR3 spans 16 amino acids. As DNA, the CDR3 is TGTGCCTGGAGTAGCCGCGGCAGGGGGAACACCGGGGAGCTGTTTTTT. This sequence encodes CAWSSRGRGNTGELFF.

The gene calls are TRBV5-1 and TRBJ2-1, with TRBD1 matching over 8 bases. From germline, CDR1 is SGHRS and CDR2 YFSETQ. Trimming took 2 bases from V and 4 from J; bases not matched to a gene: 8. The CDR3 has 16 amino acids. CDR3 sequence: CASSFGQGVVYNEQFF. The CDR3 DNA reads TGCGCCAGCAGCTTTGGACAGGGCGTAGTATACAATGAGCAGTTCTTC.

The chain recombines TRBV19 with TRBJ2-6; no clear D gene. Deletions cut 1 base from V and 3 bases from J, with 7 bases between. CDR3 length: 15 residues. Germline loops: CDR1 LNHDA, CDR2 SQIVND (reference sequence). The CDR3 here is CASSIGHFGANVLTF. CDR3 DNA: TGTGCCAGTAGTATAGGACACTTTGGGGCCAACGTCCTGACTTTC.

This rearrangement joins TRBV6-5 to TRBJ2-5; tentatively, D is TRBD2 (7 bases). Trimming removed 1 base from V and 1 base from J, with 10 bases in between. Germline assignment: CDR1 MNHEY and CDR2 SVGAGI. This CDR3 comprises 15 residues. The CDR3 sequence: CASSYLGGAQETQYF. CDR3 nucleotide sequence: TGTGCCAGCAGTTACTTGGGGGGGGCCCAAGAGACCCAGTACTTC.

This sequence joins TRBV15 and TRBJ2-1; tentative D call: TRBD2 (5 bases). The V end was cut by 3 bases, the J end by 3 bases, with 15 bases between. Germline V gene sequence: CDR1 LNHNV, CDR2 YYDKDF (reference sequence). This CDR3 is 16 amino acids long. The CDR3 sequence: CATSRISRTGYNEQFF. CDR3 coding DNA: TGTGCCACCAGCAGGATTAGCAGGACTGGCTACAATGAGCAGTTCTTC.

V is TRBV6-5 and J is TRBJ2-7; D ambiguous. V lost 0 bases and J lost 3, with 3 bases in between. The CDR3 runs 12 residues. The germline gives CDR1 MNHEY, CDR2 SVGAGI. The CDR3: CASSYSSYEQYF. CDR3 coding DNA: TGTGCCAGCAGTTACTCGAGCTACGAGCAGTACTTC.

The chain uses TRBV11-2 and TRBJ2-4; D perhaps matches TRBD2 (6 bases). Trimming left V 0 bases short and J 1 base short, with 13 bases between. The length of the CDR3 is 17 residues. CDR1 and CDR2 from the germline V gene are SGHAT and FQNNGV. The CDR3 sequence is CASSLDRAGIAKNIQYF. DNA for the CDR3: TGTGCCAGCAGCTTAGATAGGGCGGGGATCGCCAAAAACATTCAGTACTTC.